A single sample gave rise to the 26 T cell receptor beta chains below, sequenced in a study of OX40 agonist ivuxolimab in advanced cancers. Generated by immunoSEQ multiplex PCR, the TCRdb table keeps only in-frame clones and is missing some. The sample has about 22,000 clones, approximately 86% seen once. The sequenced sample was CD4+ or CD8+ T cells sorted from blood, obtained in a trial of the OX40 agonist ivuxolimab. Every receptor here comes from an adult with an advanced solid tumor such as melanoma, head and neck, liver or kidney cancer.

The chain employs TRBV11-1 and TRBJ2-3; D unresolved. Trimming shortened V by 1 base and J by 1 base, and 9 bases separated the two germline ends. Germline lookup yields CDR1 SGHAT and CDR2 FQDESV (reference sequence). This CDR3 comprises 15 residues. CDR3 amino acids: CASSLGYGRTDTQYF. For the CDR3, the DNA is TGTGCCAGCAGCTTAGGGTACGGACGCACAGATACGCAGTATTTT.

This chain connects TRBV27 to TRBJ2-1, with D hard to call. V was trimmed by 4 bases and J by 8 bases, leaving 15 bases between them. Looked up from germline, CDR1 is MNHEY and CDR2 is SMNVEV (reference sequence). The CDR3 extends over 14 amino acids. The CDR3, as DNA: TGTGCCAGCAGTTGGTCCGGCGATCGCGATGAGCAGTTCTTC. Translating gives CASSWSGDRDEQFF.

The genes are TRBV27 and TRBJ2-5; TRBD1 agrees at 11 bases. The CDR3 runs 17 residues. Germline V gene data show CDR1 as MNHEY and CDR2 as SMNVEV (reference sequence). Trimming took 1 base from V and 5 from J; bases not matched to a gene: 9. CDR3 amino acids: CASSLLGAGTGGETQYF. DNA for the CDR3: TGTGCCAGCAGTTTATTAGGGGCAGGGACAGGGGGGGAGACCCAGTACTTC.

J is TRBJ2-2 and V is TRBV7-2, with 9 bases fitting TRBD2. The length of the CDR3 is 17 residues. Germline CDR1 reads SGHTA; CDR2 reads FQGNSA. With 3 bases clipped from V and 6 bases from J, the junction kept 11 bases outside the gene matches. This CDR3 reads CASSLGLSGRLSGELFF. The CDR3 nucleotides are TGTGCCAGCAGCTTGGGGCTTAGCGGGAGATTGTCCGGGGAGCTGTTTTTT.

For the CDR3, the DNA is TGTGCCAGCAGCTTGAGACAGGGGAACACTGAAGCTTTCTTT. The encoded protein is CASSLRQGNTEAFF. This chain links TRBV5-5 with TRBJ1-1, with 7 bases lining up with TRBD1. With 1 base clipped from V and 1 base from J, the junction kept 1 base outside the gene matches. The germline V gene encodes CDR1 SGHKS and CDR2 YYEKEE (reference sequence). The length of the CDR3 is 14 residues.

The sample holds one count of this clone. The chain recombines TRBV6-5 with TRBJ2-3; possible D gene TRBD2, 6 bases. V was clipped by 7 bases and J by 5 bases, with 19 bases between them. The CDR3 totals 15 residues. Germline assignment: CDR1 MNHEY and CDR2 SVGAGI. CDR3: CASNLRPGVLDTQYF. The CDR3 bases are TGTGCCAGCAACCTACGCCCGGGAGTTTTAGATACGCAGTATTTT.

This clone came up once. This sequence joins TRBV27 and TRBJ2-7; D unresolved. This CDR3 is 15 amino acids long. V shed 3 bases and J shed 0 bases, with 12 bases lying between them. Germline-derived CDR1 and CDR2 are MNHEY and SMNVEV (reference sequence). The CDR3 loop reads CASSLSGRFSYEQYF. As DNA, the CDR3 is TGTGCCAGCAGTTTGTCCGGACGGTTCTCCTACGAGCAGTACTTC.

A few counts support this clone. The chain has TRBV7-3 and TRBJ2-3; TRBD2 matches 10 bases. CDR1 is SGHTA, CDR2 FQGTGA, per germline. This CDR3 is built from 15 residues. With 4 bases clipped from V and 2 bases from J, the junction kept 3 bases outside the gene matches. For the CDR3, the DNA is TGTGCCAGCAGCTCTAGCGGGGGAGACACAGATACGCAGTATTTT. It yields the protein CASSSSGGDTDTQYF.

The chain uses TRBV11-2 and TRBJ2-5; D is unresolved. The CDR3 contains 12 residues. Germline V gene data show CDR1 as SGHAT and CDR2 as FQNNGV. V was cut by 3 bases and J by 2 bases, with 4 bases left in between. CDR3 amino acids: CASSFGQETQYF. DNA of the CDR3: TGTGCCAGCAGCTTTGGACAAGAGACCCAGTACTTC.

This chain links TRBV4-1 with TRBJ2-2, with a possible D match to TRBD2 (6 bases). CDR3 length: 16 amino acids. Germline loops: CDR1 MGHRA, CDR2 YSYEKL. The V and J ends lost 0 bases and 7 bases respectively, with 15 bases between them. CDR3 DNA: TGCGCCAGCAGCCAAGAACGCCCGGGAGTTTACGGGGAGCTGTTTTTT. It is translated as CASSQERPGVYGELFF.

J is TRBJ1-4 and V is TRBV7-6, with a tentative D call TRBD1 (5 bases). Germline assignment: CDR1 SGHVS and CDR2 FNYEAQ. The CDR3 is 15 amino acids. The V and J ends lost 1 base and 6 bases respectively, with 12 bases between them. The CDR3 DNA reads TGTGCCAGCAGCTTAGGGGCAGGGATTCATGAAAAACTGTTTTTT. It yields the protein CASSLGAGIHEKLFF.

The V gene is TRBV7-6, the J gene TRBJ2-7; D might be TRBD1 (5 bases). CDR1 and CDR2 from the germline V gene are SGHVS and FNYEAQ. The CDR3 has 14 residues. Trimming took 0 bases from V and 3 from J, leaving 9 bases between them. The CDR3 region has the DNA TGTGCCAGCAGCTTAGCAGGGGATGGCTACGAGCAGTACTTC. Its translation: CASSLAGDGYEQYF. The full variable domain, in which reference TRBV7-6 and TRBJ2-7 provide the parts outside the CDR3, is GAGVSQSPRYKVTKRGQDVALRCDPISGHVSLYWYRQALGQGPEFLTYFNYEAQQDKSGLPNDRFSAERPEGSISTLTIQRTEQRDSAMYRCASSLAGDGYEQYFGPGTRLTVT.

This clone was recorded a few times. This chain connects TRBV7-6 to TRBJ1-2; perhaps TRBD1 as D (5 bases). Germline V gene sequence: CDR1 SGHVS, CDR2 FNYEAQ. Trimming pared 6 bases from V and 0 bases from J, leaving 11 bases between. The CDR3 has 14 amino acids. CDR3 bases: TGTGCCAGCAGTCCGCTAGGGGCTAACTATGGCTACACCTTC. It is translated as CASSPLGANYGYTF.

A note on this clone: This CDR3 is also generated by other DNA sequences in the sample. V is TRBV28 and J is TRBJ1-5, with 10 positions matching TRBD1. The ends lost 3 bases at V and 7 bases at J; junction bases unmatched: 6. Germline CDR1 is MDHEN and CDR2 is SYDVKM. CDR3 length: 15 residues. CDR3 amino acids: CASSLGQGFRQPQHF. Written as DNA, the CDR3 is TGTGCCAGCAGTTTGGGACAGGGGTTCAGGCAGCCCCAGCATTTT.

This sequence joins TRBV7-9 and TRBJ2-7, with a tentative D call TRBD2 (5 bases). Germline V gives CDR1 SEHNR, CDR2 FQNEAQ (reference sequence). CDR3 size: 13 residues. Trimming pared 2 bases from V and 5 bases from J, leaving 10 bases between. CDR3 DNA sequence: TGTGCCAGCAGCTTATCCGCGGGTCACGAGCAGTACTTC. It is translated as CASSLSAGHEQYF. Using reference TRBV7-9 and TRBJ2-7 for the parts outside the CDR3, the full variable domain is DTGVSQNPRHKITKRGQNVTFRCDPISEHNRLYWYRQTLGQGPEFLTYFQNEAQLEKSRLLSDRFSAERPKGSFSTLEIQRTEQGDSAMYLCASSLSAGHEQYFGPGTRLTVT.

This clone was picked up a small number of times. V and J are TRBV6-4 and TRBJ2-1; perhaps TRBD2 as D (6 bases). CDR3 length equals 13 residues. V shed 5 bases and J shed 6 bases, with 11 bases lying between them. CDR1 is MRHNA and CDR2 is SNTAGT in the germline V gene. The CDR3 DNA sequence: TGTGCCAGCAGTCCCAAGACTAGCAATGAGCAGTTCTTC. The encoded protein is CASSPKTSNEQFF.

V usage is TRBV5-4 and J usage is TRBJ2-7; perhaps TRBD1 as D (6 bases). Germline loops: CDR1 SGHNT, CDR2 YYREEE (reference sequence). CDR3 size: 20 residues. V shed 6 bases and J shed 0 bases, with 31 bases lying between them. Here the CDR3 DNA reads TGTGCCAGCAACCTAAATGAGGGAGACAGGTCCCATCCTTACTCCTACGAGCAGTACTTC. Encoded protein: CASNLNEGDRSHPYSYEQYF.

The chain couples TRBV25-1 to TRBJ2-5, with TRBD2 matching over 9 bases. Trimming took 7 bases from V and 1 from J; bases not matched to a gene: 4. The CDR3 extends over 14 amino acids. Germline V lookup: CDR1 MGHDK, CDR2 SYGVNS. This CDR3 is CASKAGGIQETQYF. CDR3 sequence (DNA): TGTGCCAGCAAGGCGGGAGGGATCCAAGAGACCCAGTACTTC. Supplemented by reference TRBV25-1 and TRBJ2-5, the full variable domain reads EADIYQTPRYLVIGTGKKITLECSQTMGHDKMYWYQQDPGMELHLIHYSYGVNSTEKGDLSSESTVSRIRTEHFPLTLESARPSHTSQYLCASKAGGIQETQYFGPGTRLLVL.

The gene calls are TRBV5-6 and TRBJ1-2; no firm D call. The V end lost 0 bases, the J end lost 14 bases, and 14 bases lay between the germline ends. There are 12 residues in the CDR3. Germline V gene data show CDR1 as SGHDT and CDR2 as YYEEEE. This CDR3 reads CASSLGTEQPTF. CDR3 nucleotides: TGTGCCAGCAGCTTGGGAACAGAACAACCTACCTTC.

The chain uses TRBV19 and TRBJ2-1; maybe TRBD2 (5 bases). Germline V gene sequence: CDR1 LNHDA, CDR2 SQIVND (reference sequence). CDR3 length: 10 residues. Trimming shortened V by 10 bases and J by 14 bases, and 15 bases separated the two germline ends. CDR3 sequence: CATEGGVKFF. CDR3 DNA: TGTGCCACCGAGGGTGGGGTGAAGTTCTTC.

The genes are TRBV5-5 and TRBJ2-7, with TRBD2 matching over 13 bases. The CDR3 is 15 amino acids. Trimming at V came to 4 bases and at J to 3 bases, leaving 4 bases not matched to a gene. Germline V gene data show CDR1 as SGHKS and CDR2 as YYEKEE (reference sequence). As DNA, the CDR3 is TGTGCCAGCAGCCAACTAGCGGGAGGGCTCTACGAGCAGTACTTC. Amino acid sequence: CASSQLAGGLYEQYF.

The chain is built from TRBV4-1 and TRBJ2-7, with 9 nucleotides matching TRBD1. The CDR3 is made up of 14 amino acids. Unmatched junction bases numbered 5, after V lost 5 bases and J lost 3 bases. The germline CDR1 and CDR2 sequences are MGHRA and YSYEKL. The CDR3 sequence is CASSERTGVYEQYF. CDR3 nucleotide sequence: TGCGCCAGCAGCGAAAGGACAGGGGTCTACGAGCAGTACTTC.

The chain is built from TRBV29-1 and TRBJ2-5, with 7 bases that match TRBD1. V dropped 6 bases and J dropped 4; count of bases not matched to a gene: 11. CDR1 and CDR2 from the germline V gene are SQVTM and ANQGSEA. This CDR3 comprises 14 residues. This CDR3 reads CSVSTGLLGETQYF. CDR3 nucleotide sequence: TGCAGCGTCTCGACAGGGTTACTTGGAGAGACCCAGTACTTC.

The CDR3 spells CSVPVSAQHF. CDR3 in DNA: TGCAGCGTTCCTGTATCAGCCCAGCATTTT. The rearrangement joins TRBV29-1 to TRBJ1-5; D gene uncertain. Germline assignment: CDR1 SQVTM and CDR2 ANQGSEA. V was trimmed by 5 bases and J by 11 bases, leaving 10 bases between them. This CDR3 has 10 residues.

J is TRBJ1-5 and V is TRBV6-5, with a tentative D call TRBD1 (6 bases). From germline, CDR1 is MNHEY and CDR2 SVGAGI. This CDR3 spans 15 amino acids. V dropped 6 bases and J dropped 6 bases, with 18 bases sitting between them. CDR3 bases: TGTGCCAGCAGCCCGGACAGCTTGTTTTTTCAGCCCCAGCATTTT. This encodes CASSPDSLFFQPQHF.

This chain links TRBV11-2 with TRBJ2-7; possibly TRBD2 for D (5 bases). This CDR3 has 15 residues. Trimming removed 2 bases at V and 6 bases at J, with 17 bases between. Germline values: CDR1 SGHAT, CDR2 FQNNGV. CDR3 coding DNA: TGTGCCAGCAGCTTATACGGGGAAGAAGGGCTCGAGCAGTACTTC. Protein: CASSLYGEEGLEQYF. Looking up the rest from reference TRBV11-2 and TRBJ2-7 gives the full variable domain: EAGVAQSPRYKIIEKRQSVAFWCNPISGHATLYWYQQILGQGPKLLIQFQNNGVVDDSQLPKDRFSAERLKGVDSTLKIQPAKLEDSAVYLCASSLYGEEGLEQYFGPGTRLTVT.